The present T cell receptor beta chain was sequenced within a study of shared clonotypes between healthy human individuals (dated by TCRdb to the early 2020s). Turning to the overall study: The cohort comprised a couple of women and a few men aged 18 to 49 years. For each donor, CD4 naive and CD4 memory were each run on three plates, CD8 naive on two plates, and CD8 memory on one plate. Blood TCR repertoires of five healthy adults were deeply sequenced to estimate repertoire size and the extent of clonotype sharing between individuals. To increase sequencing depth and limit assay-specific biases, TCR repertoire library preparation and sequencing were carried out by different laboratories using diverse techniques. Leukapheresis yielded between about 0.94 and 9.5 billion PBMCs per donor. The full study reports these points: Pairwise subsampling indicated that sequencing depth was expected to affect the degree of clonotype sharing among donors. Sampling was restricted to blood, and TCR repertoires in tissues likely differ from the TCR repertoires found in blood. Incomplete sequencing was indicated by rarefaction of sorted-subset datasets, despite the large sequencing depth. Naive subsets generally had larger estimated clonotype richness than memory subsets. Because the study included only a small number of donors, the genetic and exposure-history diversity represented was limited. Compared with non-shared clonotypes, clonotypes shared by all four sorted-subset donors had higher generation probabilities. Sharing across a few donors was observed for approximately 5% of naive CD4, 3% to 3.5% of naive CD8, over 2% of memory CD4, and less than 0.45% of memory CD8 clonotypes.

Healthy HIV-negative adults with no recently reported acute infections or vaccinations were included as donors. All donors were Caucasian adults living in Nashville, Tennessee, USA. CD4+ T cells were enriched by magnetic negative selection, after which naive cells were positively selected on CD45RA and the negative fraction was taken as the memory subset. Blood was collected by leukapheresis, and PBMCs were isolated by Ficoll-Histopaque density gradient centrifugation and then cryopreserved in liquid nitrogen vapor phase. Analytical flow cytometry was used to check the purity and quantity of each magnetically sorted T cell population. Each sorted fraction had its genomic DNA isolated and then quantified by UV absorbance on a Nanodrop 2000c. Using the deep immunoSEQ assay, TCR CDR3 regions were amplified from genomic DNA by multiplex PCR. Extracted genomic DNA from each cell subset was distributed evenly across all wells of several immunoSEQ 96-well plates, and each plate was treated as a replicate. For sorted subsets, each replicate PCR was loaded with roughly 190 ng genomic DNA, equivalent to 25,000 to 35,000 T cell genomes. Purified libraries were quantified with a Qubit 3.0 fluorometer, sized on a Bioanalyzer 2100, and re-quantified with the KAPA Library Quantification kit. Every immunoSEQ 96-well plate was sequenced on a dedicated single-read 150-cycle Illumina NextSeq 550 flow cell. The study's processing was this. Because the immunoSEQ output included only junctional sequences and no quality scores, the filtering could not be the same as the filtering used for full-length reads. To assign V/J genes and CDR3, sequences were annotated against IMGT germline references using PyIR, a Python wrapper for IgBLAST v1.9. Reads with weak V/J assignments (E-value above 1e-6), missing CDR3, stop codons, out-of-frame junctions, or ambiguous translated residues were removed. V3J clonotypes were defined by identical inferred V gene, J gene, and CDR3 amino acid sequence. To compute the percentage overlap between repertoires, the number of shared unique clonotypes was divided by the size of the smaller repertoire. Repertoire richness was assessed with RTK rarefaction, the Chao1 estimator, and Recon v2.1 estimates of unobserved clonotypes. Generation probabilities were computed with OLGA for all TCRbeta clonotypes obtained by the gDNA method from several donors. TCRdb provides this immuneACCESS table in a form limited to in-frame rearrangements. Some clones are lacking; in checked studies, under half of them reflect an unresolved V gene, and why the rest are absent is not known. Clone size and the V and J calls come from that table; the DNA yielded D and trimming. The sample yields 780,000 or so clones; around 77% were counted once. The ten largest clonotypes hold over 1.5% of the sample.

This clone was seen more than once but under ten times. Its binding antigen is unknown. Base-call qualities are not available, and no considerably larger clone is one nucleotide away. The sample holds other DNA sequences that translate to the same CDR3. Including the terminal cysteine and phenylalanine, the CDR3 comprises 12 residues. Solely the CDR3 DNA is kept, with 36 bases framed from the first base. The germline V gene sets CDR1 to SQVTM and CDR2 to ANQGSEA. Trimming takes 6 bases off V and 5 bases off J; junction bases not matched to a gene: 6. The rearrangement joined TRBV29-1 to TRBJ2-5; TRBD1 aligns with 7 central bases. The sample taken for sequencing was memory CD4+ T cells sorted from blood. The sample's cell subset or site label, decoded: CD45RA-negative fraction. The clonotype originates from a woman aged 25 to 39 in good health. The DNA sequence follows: TGCAGCGTCAGACAGGGTGACGAGACCCAGTACTTC. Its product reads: CSVRQGDETQYF. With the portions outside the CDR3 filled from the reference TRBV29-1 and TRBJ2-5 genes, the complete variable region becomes SAVISQKPSRDICQRGTSLTIQCQVDSQVTMMFWYRQQPGQSLTLIATANQGSEATYESGFVIDKFPISRPNLTFSTLTVSNMSPEDSSIYLCSVRQGDETQYFGPGTRLLVL.